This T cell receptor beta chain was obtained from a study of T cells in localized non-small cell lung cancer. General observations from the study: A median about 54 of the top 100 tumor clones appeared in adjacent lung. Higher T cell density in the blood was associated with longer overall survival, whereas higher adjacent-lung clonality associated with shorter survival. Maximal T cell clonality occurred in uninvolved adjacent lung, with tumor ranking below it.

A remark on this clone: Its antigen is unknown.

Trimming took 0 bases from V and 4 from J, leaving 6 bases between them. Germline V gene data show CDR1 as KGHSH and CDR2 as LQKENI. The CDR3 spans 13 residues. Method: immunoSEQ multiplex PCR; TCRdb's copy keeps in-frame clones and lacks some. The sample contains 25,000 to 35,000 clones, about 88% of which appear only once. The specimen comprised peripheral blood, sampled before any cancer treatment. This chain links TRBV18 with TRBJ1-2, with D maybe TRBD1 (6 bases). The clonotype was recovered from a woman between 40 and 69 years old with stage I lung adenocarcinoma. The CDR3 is CASSPPGAYGYTF. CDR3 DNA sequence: TGTGCCAGCTCACCACCGGGGGCCTATGGCTACACCTTC.